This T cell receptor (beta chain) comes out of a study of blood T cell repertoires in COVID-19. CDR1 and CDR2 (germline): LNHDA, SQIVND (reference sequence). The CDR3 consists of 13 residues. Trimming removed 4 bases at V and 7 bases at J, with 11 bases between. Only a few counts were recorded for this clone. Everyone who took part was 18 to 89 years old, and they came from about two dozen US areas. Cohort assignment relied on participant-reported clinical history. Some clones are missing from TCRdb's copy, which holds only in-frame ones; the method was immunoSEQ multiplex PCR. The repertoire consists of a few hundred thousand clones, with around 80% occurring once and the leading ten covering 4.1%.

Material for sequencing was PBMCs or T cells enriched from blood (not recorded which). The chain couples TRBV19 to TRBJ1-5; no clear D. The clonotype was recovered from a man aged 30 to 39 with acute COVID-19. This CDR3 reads CASSTRSSQPQHF. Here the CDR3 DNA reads TGTGCCAGTAGTACCCGTAGCAGCCAGCCCCAGCATTTT.